A single sample is the source of the 14 T cell receptor beta chains below, sequenced in a study of CD8 T cells in Susac syndrome. Roughly 0.45 to 1 ug RNA was reverse transcribed with random hexamers. TCRdb passed the immunoSEQ multiplex PCR reads through MiXCR, listing each CDR3 protein once. The table shows roughly 200,000 distinct CDR3 sequences, with roughly 96% occurring only once. What was sequenced was CD8+ T cells from PBMCs. Receptors were obtained from a human donor with multiple sclerosis.

The V and J genes are TRBV6-1 and TRBJ2-1, with no clear D. Looked up from germline, CDR1 is MNHNS and CDR2 is SASEGT. Trimming shortened V by 8 bases and J by 3 bases, and 11 bases separated the two germline ends. The CDR3 sequence is 13 residues long. The CDR3 region is CASAEWGYNEQFF. The CDR3 region has the DNA TGTGCCAGCGCCGAGTGGGGCTACAATGAGCAGTTCTTC.

This chain uses TRBV27 with TRBJ2-5; D is undetermined. Germline CDR1 reads MNHEY; CDR2 reads SMNVEV (reference sequence). The ends were cut back, 7 bases at V and 5 bases at J, with 17 bases in the middle. CDR3 length equals 14 residues. The chain's CDR3 is CASTPVGPGETQYF. The CDR3 nucleotides are TGTGCCAGCACTCCCGTTGGACCTGGGGAGACCCAGTACTTC.

This chain's CDR3 is CASSPTRVQGPEAFF. For the CDR3, the DNA is TGTGCCAGCAGTCCGACCCGGGTTCAGGGGCCTGAAGCTTTCTTT. The chain uses TRBV27 and TRBJ1-1; maybe TRBD1 (6 bases). Trimming took 5 bases from V and 6 from J, leaving 19 bases between them. The CDR3 totals 15 residues. Germline CDR1 and CDR2: MNHEY and SMNVEV (reference sequence).

In this sample, this clonotype turned up once. This sequence joins TRBV11-2 and TRBJ2-4; the D is unclear. This CDR3 comprises 17 residues. Per germline, CDR1 SGHAT and CDR2 FQNNGV. V was pared by 2 bases and J by 0 bases, with 14 bases between. CDR3 region: CASSLSGVLLAKNIQYF. The CDR3 DNA sequence: TGTGCCAGCAGCTTATCCGGAGTTCTACTAGCCAAAAACATTCAGTACTTC.

The chain is built from TRBV27 and TRBJ2-6, with TRBD2 matching 7 bases. The junction had 5 bases not matched to a gene; V was cut back by 8 bases and J by 4 bases. The length of the CDR3 is 14 residues. CDR1 and CDR2 (germline): MNHEY, SMNVEV (reference sequence). For the CDR3, the DNA is TGTGCCAGCCTCGGGGGGTTCGGGGCCAACGTCCTGACTTTC. The encoded protein is CASLGGFGANVLTF.

The chain combines TRBV12-5 with TRBJ2-1, with TRBD2 matching over 10 bases. This CDR3 has 14 residues. V was clipped by 6 bases and J by 7 bases; unmatched bases: 6. Germline V gene sequence: CDR1 LGHNT, CDR2 FRNRAP. The chain's CDR3 is CASGQTLAGNEQFF. CDR3 nucleotides: TGTGCTAGTGGCCAAACACTAGCGGGAAATGAGCAGTTCTTC.

The V call is TRBV30, the J call TRBJ1-1; TRBD1 might be the D (6 bases). The CDR3 totals 14 residues. Trimming pared 0 bases from V and 1 base from J, leaving 9 bases between. Germline V lookup: CDR1 GTSNPN, CDR2 SVGIG (reference sequence). CDR3 DNA: TGTGCCTGGAGTGTGAGAGGGGGGAACACTGAAGCTTTCTTT. It yields the protein CAWSVRGGNTEAFF.

This rearrangement joins TRBV15 to TRBJ2-1, with 7 bases aligning to TRBD1. V was clipped by 3 bases and J by 8 bases; unmatched bases: 7. Germline assignment: CDR1 LNHNV and CDR2 YYDKDF (reference sequence). The CDR3 is 14 amino acids. The CDR3 DNA sequence: TGTGCCACCAGCAGCAGACAGGGCCGGGATGAGCAGTTCTTC. Protein product: CATSSRQGRDEQFF.

J is TRBJ1-5 and V is TRBV6-5, with unresolved D. The germline V gene encodes CDR1 MNHEY and CDR2 SVGAGI. V dropped 6 bases and J dropped 5 bases, with 14 bases sitting between them. The CDR3 has 14 residues. The chain's CDR3 is CASRLSPEDQPQHF. CDR3 DNA sequence: TGTGCCAGCAGATTGTCGCCCGAGGATCAGCCCCAGCATTTT.

This chain joins TRBV7-9 and TRBJ2-2; 8 bases line up with TRBD1. Germline V gives CDR1 SEHNR, CDR2 FQNEAQ (reference sequence). This CDR3 contains 15 residues. The trim removed 5 bases at V and 2 bases at J, leaving 4 bases unmatched. The CDR3 DNA sequence: TGTGCCAGCAGCGCGACAGGGGACAACACCGGGGAGCTGTTTTTT. Residues: CASSATGDNTGELFF.

The chain is built from TRBV27 and TRBJ2-1, with a possible D match to TRBD1 (6 bases). Germline CDR1 and CDR2: MNHEY and SMNVEV (reference sequence). Trimming removed 3 bases at V and 10 bases at J, with 10 bases between. CDR3 length equals 12 residues. The CDR3 here is CASSFDRKEQFF. DNA of the CDR3: TGTGCCAGCAGTTTTGACAGGAAAGAGCAGTTCTTC.

The V and J genes are TRBV15 and TRBJ2-7; 8 bases are shared with TRBD1. CDR1 LNHNV and CDR2 YYDKDF come from the germline V gene (reference sequence). The CDR3 sequence is 15 residues long. J gave up 3 bases and V 5 bases, and 9 bases lay outside the gene matches. DNA of the CDR3: TGTGCCACCAGCGACCAAGCAGGGGGCGGCTACGAGCAGTACTTC. Residues: CATSDQAGGGYEQYF. Filled out from reference TRBV15 and TRBJ2-7, the complete variable domain reads DAMVIQNPRYQVTQFGKPVTLSCSQTLNHNVMYWYQQKSSQAPKLLFHYYDKDFNNEADTPDNFQSRRPNTSFCFLDIRSPGLGDTAMYLCATSDQAGGGYEQYFGPGTRLTVT.

The gene calls are TRBV7-2 and TRBJ2-7; 10 nucleotides agree with TRBD2. The V segment lost 4 bases and the J segment 2 bases; nucleotides outside the gene matches: 8. Germline CDR1 is SGHTA and CDR2 is FQGNSA. CDR3 length: 16 amino acids. DNA of the CDR3: TGTGCCAGCAGCTCGGGGCCAACTAGCGGGACCTACGAGCAGTACTTC. Amino acids: CASSSGPTSGTYEQYF. The whole variable domain, filled in from reference TRBV7-2 and TRBJ2-7, reads GAGVSQSPSNKVTEKGKDVELRCDPISGHTALYWYRQSLGQGLEFLIYFQGNSAPDKSGLPSDRFSAERTGGSVSTLTIQRTQQEDSAVYLCASSSGPTSGTYEQYFGPGTRLTVT.

The gene calls are TRBV20-1 and TRBJ1-1, with D uncertain. Germline CDR1 DFQATT, CDR2 SNEGSKA (reference sequence). CDR3 length: 12 residues. The ends were cut back, 0 bases at V and 1 base at J, with 3 bases in the middle. CDR3 coding DNA: TGCAGTGCTAGAGAAACGAACACTGAAGCTTTCTTT. It codes for CSARETNTEAFF.